The clone carrying this TCR beta chain was seen a handful of times. This sample was taken from a study of glioma-infiltrating T cells after dendritic cell vaccination. The method was immunoSEQ multiplex PCR; TCRdb's version includes in-frame clones alone and lacks a portion of them. The sample shows about 82,000 clones, around 83% of them seen only once. Time point given: after dendritic cell vaccination, including at tumor progression/relapse. This TCR was sampled from a human donor with glioblastoma. Material: blood, obtained after dendritic cell vaccination.

The chain's CDR3 is CASSLQKNTEAFF. The CDR3 DNA is TGTGCCAGCAGCTTACAGAAGAACACTGAAGCTTTCTTT. V usage is TRBV7-2 and J usage is TRBJ1-1; unclear D gene. V was trimmed by 2 bases and J by 1 base, leaving 5 bases between them. The CDR3 has 13 amino acids. Looked up from germline, CDR1 is SGHTA and CDR2 is FQGNSA.